This T cell receptor (beta chain) was captured by sequencing in a study of graft-versus-host responses after intestinal transplantation. Study summary: Each recipient received a multivisceral, liver-intestinal, or isolated intestinal graft. Tacrolimus and steroids were given for two to three years to all recipients after anti-thymocyte globulin induction.

Method: immunoSEQ multiplex PCR; TCRdb's copy keeps in-frame clones and lacks some. The sample includes tens of thousands of clones, 85% to 95% of them seen just once. The CDR3 totals 15 residues. Germline loops: CDR1 SGDLS, CDR2 YYNGEE. Trimming cost V 5 bases and J 2 bases; bases outside gene matches: 8. In regard to this clone: Its antigen is unidentified.

The chain links TRBV9 to TRBJ1-2; 8 bases line up with TRBD1. The sequencing here drew on unstimulated CD8+ T cells sorted from spleen or lymph node cells, taken before transplant. The receptor's source is a human donor who was the organ donor for an intestinal transplant. The CDR3 spells CASRDTGQGNYGYTF. CDR3 nucleotide sequence: TGTGCCAGCAGGGATACCGGACAGGGCAACTATGGCTACACCTTC.